This T cell receptor (beta chain) was sequenced during a study of ipilimumab plus nivolumab after autologous stem cell transplantation. The CDR3 length is 17 residues. CDR1 and CDR2 from the germline V gene are MDHEN and SYDVKM. The V and J ends lost 4 bases and 5 bases respectively, with 23 bases between them. Clones were read by immunoSEQ multiplex PCR, and TCRdb kept only the in-frame ones, dropping some. The top ten hold roughly 21% of the sample, which has about 9,800 clones, roughly three quarters seen once. The chain combines TRBV28 with TRBJ1-1, with D possibly being TRBD1 (6 bases). This sample comprised PBMCs, obtained in a trial of ipilimumab plus nivolumab as post-transplant consolidation. The sequence derives from a female donor with multiple myeloma. The CDR3 is CASSSPQNREPGTEAFF. DNA for the CDR3: TGTGCCAGCAGTTCGCCACAAAACAGGGAGCCCGGGACTGAAGCTTTCTTT.